A selection of T cell receptor beta chains follows, all from one sample in a study of OX40 agonist ivuxolimab in advanced cancers. Clones were read by immunoSEQ multiplex PCR, and TCRdb kept only the in-frame ones, dropping some. Of some 50,000 clones detected, around 79% appear once; the ten largest clones hold 7.9%. The starting material was CD4+ or CD8+ T cells sorted from blood, obtained in a trial of the OX40 agonist ivuxolimab. The receptors were gathered from an adult with an advanced solid tumor such as melanoma, head and neck, liver or kidney cancer. Each CDR3 is given with its conserved first and last residue. A D gene is named only where the DNA matches it firmly. Only some rows state a clone size, as once, few, many or a class for expanded clones.

v_call	j_call	clone_size	d_call	cdr3_aa	cdr3_nt
TRBV7-9	TRBJ2-1	NA	TRBD2	CASSAGLAGEGRVF	TGTGCCAGCAGCGCCGGACTAGCGGGAGAGGGAAGGGTCTTC
TRBV30	TRBJ2-7	NA	NA	CAWSVGPYEQYF	TGTGCCTGGAGTGTAGGCCCCTACGAGCAGTACTTC
TRBV5-1	TRBJ1-1	NA	TRBD1	CASSRAGDRVNTEAFF	TGCGCCAGCAGCCGAGCTGGGGACAGGGTGAACACTGAAGCTTTCTTT
TRBV6-1	TRBJ1-2	NA	NA	CASSRTRDDYGYTF	TGTGCCAGCAGTCGAACCAGGGATGACTATGGCTACACCTTC
TRBV18	TRBJ1-2	NA	NA	CASSPSKDGNYGYTF	TGTGCCAGCTCACCATCGAAGGACGGGAATTATGGCTACACCTTC
TRBV6-6	TRBJ2-7	NA	NA	CASRRDLSSYEQYF	TGTGCCAGCAGACGGGACCTTAGCTCCTACGAGCAGTACTTC
TRBV4-3	TRBJ2-3	NA	NA	CASSLGLSTDTQYF	TGCGCCAGCAGCCTAGGCCTATCCACAGATACGCAGTATTTT
TRBV11-2	TRBJ2-1	NA	TRBD2	CASRIAGGPLSSYNEQFF	TGTGCCAGCAGGATAGCGGGAGGGCCACTGAGCTCCTACAATGAGCAGTTCTTC
TRBV27	TRBJ2-2	NA	NA	CASSLSTGNTGELFF	TGTGCCAGCAGTTTATCGACAGGGAACACCGGGGAGCTGTTTTTT
TRBV7-9	TRBJ2-1	NA	TRBD2	CASTFGTSTSHEQFF	TGTGCCAGCACCTTCGGGACTAGCACATCACATGAGCAGTTCTTC
TRBV27	TRBJ2-2	NA	NA	CASTRTGPTNTGELFF	TGTGCCAGCACCCGGACCGGGCCAACGAACACCGGGGAGCTGTTTTTT
TRBV2	TRBJ2-1	NA	NA	CASRRDPSSYNEQFF	TGTGCCAGCAGGAGGGACCCGAGCTCCTACAATGAGCAGTTCTTC
TRBV6-6	TRBJ2-7	NA	NA	CASSYPNNFPYEQYF	TGTGCCAGCAGTTACCCTAATAACTTCCCCTACGAGCAGTACTTC
TRBV7-2	TRBJ1-1	NA	NA	CASSLGTGRGTEAFF	TGTGCCAGCAGCTTAGGGACGGGGCGGGGGACTGAAGCTTTCTTT
TRBV19	TRBJ2-7	NA	NA	CASSIVSASYEQYF	TGTGCCAGTAGTATAGTAAGCGCCAGCTACGAGCAGTACTTC
TRBV14	TRBJ2-7	once	NA	CASSQGDWVPNEQYF	TGTGCCAGCAGCCAAGGAGATTGGGTCCCCAACGAGCAGTACTTC
TRBV11-1	TRBJ1-1	NA	TRBD1	CASSPGQGIDFAEAFF	TGTGCCAGCAGCCCTGGACAGGGGATCGATTTTGCTGAAGCTTTCTTT